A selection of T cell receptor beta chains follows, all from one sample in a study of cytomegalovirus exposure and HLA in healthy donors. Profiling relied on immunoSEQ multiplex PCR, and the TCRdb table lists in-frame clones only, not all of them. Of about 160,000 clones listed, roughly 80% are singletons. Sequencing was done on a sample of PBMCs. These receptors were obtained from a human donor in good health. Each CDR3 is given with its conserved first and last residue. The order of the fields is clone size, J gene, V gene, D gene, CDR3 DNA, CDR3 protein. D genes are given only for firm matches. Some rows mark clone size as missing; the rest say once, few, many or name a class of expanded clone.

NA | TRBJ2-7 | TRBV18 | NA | TGTGCCAGCTCGCCCTCGGGGGACGCCTACGAGCAGTACTTC | CASSPSGDAYEQYF
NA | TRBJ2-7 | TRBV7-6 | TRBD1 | TGTGCCAGCAGCCCCTTGACAGGGCCTAACATCTACGAGCAGTACTTC | CASSPLTGPNIYEQYF
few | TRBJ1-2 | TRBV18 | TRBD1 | TGTGCCAGCTCACCCCCGACAGGGTCGGGCTATGGCTACACCTTC | CASSPPTGSGYGYTF
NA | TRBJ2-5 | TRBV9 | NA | TGTGCCAGCAGCGTAGCAGGGGTAGGGGGAGAGACCCAGTACTTC | CASSVAGVGGETQYF
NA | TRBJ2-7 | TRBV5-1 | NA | TGCGCCAGCAGCTTGGCTCCCTACGAGCAGTACTTC | CASSLAPYEQYF
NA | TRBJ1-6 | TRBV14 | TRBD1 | TGTGCCAGCAGCCTGACAGGGAGACTTCCACCCCTCCACTTT | CASSLTGRLPPLHF
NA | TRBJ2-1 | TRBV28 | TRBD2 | TGTGCCAGCAGTTTATGGGCTAGCGGGGTCTCCTACAATGAGCAGTTCTTC | CASSLWASGVSYNEQFF
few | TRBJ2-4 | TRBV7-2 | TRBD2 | TGTGCCAGCAGCTTAGGTTCGGTGGCGGGGGGGCTCGCCAAAAACATTCAGTACTTC | CASSLGSVAGGLAKNIQYF
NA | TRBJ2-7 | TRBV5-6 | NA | TGTGCCAGCAGCTTGGAACATTCTGGCGAGCAGTACTTC | CASSLEHSGEQYF
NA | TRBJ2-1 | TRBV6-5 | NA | TGTGCCAGCACCCGCCGGGGGGCGGGGACCCATGAGCAGTTCTTC | CASTRRGAGTHEQFF
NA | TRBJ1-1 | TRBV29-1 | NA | TGCAGCGCCAAAAACACTGAAGCTTTCTTT | CSAKNTEAFF
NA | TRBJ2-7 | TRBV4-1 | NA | TGCGCCAGCAGCCAAGGAGACAGGAACTACGAGCAGTACTTC | CASSQGDRNYEQYF
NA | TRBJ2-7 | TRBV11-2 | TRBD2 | TGTGCCAGCAGCTTAATCGGGGGGACCTCGAGCTTC | CASSLIGGTSSF
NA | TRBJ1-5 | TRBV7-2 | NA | TGTGCCAGCAGCTTACTGGGAGGGAGCAATCAGCCCCAGCATTTT | CASSLLGGSNQPQHF
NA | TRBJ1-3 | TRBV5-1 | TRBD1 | TGCGCCAGCAGCCGTCCCGGGACAGGGAAGGGAAACACCATATATTTT | CASSRPGTGKGNTIYF
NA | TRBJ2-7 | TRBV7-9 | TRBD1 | TGTGCCAGCAGCCACCAGGGGGCCGCGTCCTACGAGCAGTACTTC | CASSHQGAASYEQYF
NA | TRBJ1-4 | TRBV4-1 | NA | TGCGCCAGCAGCCCGCGGGGATCCGGGGGAAGAAATGAAAAACTGTTTTTT | CASSPRGSGGRNEKLFF
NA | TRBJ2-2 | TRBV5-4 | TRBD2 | TGTGCCAGCAGCTCAGAGCGGGGGGGGATCGGGGAGCTGTTTTTT | CASSSERGGIGELFF
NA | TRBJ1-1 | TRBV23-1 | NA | TGCGCCACCCCCCCGTGCGCTGAAGCTTTCTTT | CATPPCAEAFF
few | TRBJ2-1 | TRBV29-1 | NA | TGCAGCCCAGTAGGAGCCTACAATGAGCAGTTCTTC | CSPVGAYNEQFF
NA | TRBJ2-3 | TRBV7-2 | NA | TGTGCCAGCAGCTTAGTGTCGGGGGGCCGAGATACGCAGTATTTT | CASSLVSGGRDTQYF
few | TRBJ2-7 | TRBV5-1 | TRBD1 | TGCGCCAGCAGCTATACAGGGGTGGGCTACGAGCAGTACTTC | CASSYTGVGYEQYF
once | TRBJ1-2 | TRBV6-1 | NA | TGTGCCAGCAGTGAGACGACAGGACTCTATGGCTACACCTTC | CASSETTGLYGYTF
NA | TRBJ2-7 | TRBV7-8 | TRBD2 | TGTGCCAGCAGCTTGAGAGGGACTAGCGGGGGCTCCTACGAGCAGTACTTC | CASSLRGTSGGSYEQYF
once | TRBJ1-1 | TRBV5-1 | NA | TGCGCCAGCAGCTCGCTGGATCCGGGGGGGGGAGCTTTCTTT | CASSSLDPGGGAFF
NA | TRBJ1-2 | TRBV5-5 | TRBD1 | TGTGCCAGCAGCTTGGCCCCGGACAGGTCCTATGGCTACACCTTC | CASSLAPDRSYGYTF
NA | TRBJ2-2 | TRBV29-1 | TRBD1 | TGCAGCGTTGTACAGGGGGAAAACACCGGGGAGCTGTTTTTT | CSVVQGENTGELFF
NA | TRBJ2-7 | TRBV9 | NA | TGTGCCAGCAGCGTAGGTGGAGGGACAGCGACCTACGAGCAGTACTTC | CASSVGGGTATYEQYF
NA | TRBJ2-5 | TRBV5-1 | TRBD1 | TGCGCCAGCAGCCCCAGACAGGGTCAAGAGACCCAGTACTTC | CASSPRQGQETQYF
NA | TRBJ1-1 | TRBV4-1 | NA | TGCGCCAGCAGCCCCCAAGGAGGGACTGAAGCTTTCTTT | CASSPQGGTEAFF
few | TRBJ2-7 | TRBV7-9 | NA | TGTTCCAGCAGCTTATACTACGAGCAGTACTTC | CSSSLYYEQYF
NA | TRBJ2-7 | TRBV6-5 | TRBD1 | TGTGCCAGCAGTTACCGGACAGGGTCCTACGAGCAGTACTTC | CASSYRTGSYEQYF
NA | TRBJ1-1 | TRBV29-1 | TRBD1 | TGCAGCGTTCGACCCGGGACAGGGGTTTTCGGCACTGAAGCTTTCTTT | CSVRPGTGVFGTEAFF
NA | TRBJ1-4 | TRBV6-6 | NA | TGTGCCAGCAGTTACGAGGGCTACGAAAAACTGTTTTTT | CASSYEGYEKLFF
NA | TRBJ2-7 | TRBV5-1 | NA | TGCGCCAGCAGCTTGGACACGCCGCACTACGAGCAGTACTTC | CASSLDTPHYEQYF
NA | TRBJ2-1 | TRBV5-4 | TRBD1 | TGTGCCAGCAGCTTCGGACAGGTGGGGAGCGATGAGCAGTTCTTC | CASSFGQVGSDEQFF
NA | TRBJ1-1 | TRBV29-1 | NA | TGCAGCGTTTCTGGCGGGGTGAACACTGAAGCTTTCTTT | CSVSGGVNTEAFF
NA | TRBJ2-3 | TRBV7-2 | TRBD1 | TGTGCCAGCAGCTCCACAGGGGATGACACAGATACGCAGTATTTT | CASSSTGDDTDTQYF
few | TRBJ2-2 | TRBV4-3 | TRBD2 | TGCGCCAGCAGCCAAGAGATTAGCGGGGAGAACACCGGGGAGCTGTTTTTT | CASSQEISGENTGELFF
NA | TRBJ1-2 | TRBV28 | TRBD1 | TGTGCCAGCACGCCAGGGGGCCCGTATGGCTACACCTTC | CASTPGGPYGYTF
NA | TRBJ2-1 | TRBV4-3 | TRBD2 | TGCGCCAGCAGCCAAGACCGCAGCGGGGGGCGTTCCTACAATGAGCAGTTCTTC | CASSQDRSGGRSYNEQFF
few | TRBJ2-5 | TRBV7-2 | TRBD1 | TGTGCCAGCAGTATGCAGGGGGTCGGGGAGACCCAGTACTTC | CASSMQGVGETQYF
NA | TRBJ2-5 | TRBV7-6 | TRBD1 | TGTGCCAGCAGCTCCGGGACAGGGGAGGGAGAGACCCAGTACTTC | CASSSGTGEGETQYF
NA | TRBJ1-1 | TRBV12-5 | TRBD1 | TGTGCTAGTGGTTCCCCCGGGACAGGGGGCAACACTGAAGCTTTCTTT | CASGSPGTGGNTEAFF
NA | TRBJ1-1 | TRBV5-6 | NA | TGTGCCAGCAGCTTGAAGGGGAAAAACACTGAAGCTTTCTTT | CASSLKGKNTEAFF
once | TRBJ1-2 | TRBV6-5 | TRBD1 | TGTGCCAGCAGCAGGGGGCGGGTGGATGGCTACACCTTC | CASSRGRVDGYTF
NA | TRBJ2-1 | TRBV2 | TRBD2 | TGTGCCAGCAAGCGGGAGAGTTCCTACAATGAGCAGTTCTTC | CASKRESSYNEQFF
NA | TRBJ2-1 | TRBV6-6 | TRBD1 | TGTGCCAGCAGTTCCCTAGGGACAGGGGGCAAGGATGAGCAGTTCTTC | CASSSLGTGGKDEQFF
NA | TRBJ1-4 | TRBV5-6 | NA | TGTGCCAGCAGCGCTCCCCGGGACACCTATGAAAAACTGTTTTTT | CASSAPRDTYEKLFF
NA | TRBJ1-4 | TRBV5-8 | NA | TGTGCCAGCAGCTTAGGGGGTCGCGGGAGTGAAAAACTGTTTTTT | CASSLGGRGSEKLFF
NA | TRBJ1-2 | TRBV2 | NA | TGTGCCAGCAGCCTAGCGGCTAACTATGGCTACACCTTC | CASSLAANYGYTF
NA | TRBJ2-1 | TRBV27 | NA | TGTGCCAGCAGTCCAATCAGCGGCAATGAGCAGTTCTTC | CASSPISGNEQFF
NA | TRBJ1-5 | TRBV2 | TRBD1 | TGTGCCAGCAGTGAAAGCAGGTGGGGCAGGGGACAGGGGACCGGGCCCCAGCATTTT | CASSESRWGRGQGTGPQHF